A selection of T cell receptor beta chains follows, all from one sample in a study of cytomegalovirus exposure and HLA in healthy donors. The data were produced by immunoSEQ multiplex PCR, yet TCRdb's version contains in-frame clones alone and is incomplete. The table shows roughly 230,000 clones, with around 78% occurring only once. The sequenced material came from PBMCs. These receptors all stem from a boy aged 10-17 years in good health and CMV-seronegative. Each CDR3 is given with its conserved first and last residue. A D gene is named only where the DNA matches it firmly. Some rows have no size entry. The others give once, few or many, or a class for an expanded clone.

v_gene: TRBV7-6
d_gene: TRBD2
j_gene: TRBJ2-2
abundance: -
len: 16
CDR3nt: TGTGCCAGCAGCCATGGGACTAGCGGGAACACCGGGGAGCTGTTTTTT
CDR3aa: CASSHGTSGNTGELFF

v_gene: TRBV10-3
d_gene: TRBD1
j_gene: TRBJ2-7
abundance: -
len: 16
CDR3nt: TGTGCCATCAGTGAGGGAGCTCGGGACAGGGGCTACGAGCAGTACTTC
CDR3aa: CAISEGARDRGYEQYF

v_gene: TRBV29-1
d_gene: -
j_gene: TRBJ2-1
abundance: -
len: 15
CDR3nt: TGCAGCGTTTACGGGGGGCGGTTAGCCTACAATGAGCAGTTCTTC
CDR3aa: CSVYGGRLAYNEQFF

v_gene: TRBV15
d_gene: -
j_gene: TRBJ1-4
abundance: few
len: 12
CDR3nt: TGTGCCACCAGCAGAGGCCCGGAGAAACTGTTTTTT
CDR3aa: CATSRGPEKLFF

v_gene: TRBV11-3
d_gene: -
j_gene: TRBJ2-1
abundance: -
len: 13
CDR3nt: TGTGCCAGCAGCTTGAAGGAGTACAATGAGCAGTTCTTC
CDR3aa: CASSLKEYNEQFF

v_gene: TRBV5-1
d_gene: TRBD2
j_gene: TRBJ2-7
abundance: -
len: 15
CDR3nt: TGCGCCAGCAGCTTAGCAGCGGGGGGAATCTACGAGCAGTACTTC
CDR3aa: CASSLAAGGIYEQYF

v_gene: TRBV6-4
d_gene: TRBD2
j_gene: TRBJ2-3
abundance: -
len: 15
CDR3nt: TGTGCCAGCAGTGACTCAGGCGGGGGGTCTGATACGCAGTATTTT
CDR3aa: CASSDSGGGSDTQYF

v_gene: TRBV5-1
d_gene: TRBD1
j_gene: TRBJ1-2
abundance: -
len: 15
CDR3nt: TGCGCCAGCAGCTTGGAGGTACACCGGGACAGGGACTTCACCTTC
CDR3aa: CASSLEVHRDRDFTF

v_gene: TRBV11-3
d_gene: TRBD2
j_gene: TRBJ2-7
abundance: few
len: 14
CDR3nt: TGTGCCAGCAGCTTAGGGGGCGAGGGAGGGAGGCAGTACTTC
CDR3aa: CASSLGGEGGRQYF

v_gene: TRBV27
d_gene: TRBD1
j_gene: TRBJ1-2
abundance: -
len: 18
CDR3nt: TGTGCCAGCAGTTTATCTCCCGGGACAGGGTCGTGGTCGGATGGCTACACCTTC
CDR3aa: CASSLSPGTGSWSDGYTF